Described below is a single T cell receptor beta chain sequence and its context. Its cognate antigen is unknown. The conserved closing phenylalanine or tryptophan is absent in this CDR3, likely reflecting a read error. It is unclear where the CDR3 begins or ends on the DNA, so no DNA is shown, and the CDR3 is as TCRdb lists it. This record belongs to a study of glioma-infiltrating T cells. Study-wide points: Only very few CDR3 sequences appeared in both tissue and blood. Gliomas, especially low-grade, showed above-expected tissue-blood divergence; non-neoplastic patients showed below.

The iRepertoire nested amplicon-rescue multiplex PCR amplified TCR alpha and beta CDR3s from RNA. One-step reverse transcription and amplification started from roughly 100-400 ng of tissue mRNA or PBMC total RNA. TCRdb ran MiXCR on the multiplex PCR reads and lists one entry per CDR3 protein. Here the sample spans 93,000 or so distinct CDR3 sequences, around 28% being singletons. Including both end residues, the CDR3 is 13 amino acids long. CDR1 is MDHEN and CDR2 is SYDVKM in the germline V gene. This chain joins TRBV28 and TRBJ1-1. The source is a human donor with low-grade glioma or glioblastoma, undergoing nonglioma brain surgery, or in good health (not recorded which). Sequencing was performed on glioma tissue, nonneoplastic brain tissue, or PBMCs (not recorded which). CDR3 protein: CASSLRANTEASS.